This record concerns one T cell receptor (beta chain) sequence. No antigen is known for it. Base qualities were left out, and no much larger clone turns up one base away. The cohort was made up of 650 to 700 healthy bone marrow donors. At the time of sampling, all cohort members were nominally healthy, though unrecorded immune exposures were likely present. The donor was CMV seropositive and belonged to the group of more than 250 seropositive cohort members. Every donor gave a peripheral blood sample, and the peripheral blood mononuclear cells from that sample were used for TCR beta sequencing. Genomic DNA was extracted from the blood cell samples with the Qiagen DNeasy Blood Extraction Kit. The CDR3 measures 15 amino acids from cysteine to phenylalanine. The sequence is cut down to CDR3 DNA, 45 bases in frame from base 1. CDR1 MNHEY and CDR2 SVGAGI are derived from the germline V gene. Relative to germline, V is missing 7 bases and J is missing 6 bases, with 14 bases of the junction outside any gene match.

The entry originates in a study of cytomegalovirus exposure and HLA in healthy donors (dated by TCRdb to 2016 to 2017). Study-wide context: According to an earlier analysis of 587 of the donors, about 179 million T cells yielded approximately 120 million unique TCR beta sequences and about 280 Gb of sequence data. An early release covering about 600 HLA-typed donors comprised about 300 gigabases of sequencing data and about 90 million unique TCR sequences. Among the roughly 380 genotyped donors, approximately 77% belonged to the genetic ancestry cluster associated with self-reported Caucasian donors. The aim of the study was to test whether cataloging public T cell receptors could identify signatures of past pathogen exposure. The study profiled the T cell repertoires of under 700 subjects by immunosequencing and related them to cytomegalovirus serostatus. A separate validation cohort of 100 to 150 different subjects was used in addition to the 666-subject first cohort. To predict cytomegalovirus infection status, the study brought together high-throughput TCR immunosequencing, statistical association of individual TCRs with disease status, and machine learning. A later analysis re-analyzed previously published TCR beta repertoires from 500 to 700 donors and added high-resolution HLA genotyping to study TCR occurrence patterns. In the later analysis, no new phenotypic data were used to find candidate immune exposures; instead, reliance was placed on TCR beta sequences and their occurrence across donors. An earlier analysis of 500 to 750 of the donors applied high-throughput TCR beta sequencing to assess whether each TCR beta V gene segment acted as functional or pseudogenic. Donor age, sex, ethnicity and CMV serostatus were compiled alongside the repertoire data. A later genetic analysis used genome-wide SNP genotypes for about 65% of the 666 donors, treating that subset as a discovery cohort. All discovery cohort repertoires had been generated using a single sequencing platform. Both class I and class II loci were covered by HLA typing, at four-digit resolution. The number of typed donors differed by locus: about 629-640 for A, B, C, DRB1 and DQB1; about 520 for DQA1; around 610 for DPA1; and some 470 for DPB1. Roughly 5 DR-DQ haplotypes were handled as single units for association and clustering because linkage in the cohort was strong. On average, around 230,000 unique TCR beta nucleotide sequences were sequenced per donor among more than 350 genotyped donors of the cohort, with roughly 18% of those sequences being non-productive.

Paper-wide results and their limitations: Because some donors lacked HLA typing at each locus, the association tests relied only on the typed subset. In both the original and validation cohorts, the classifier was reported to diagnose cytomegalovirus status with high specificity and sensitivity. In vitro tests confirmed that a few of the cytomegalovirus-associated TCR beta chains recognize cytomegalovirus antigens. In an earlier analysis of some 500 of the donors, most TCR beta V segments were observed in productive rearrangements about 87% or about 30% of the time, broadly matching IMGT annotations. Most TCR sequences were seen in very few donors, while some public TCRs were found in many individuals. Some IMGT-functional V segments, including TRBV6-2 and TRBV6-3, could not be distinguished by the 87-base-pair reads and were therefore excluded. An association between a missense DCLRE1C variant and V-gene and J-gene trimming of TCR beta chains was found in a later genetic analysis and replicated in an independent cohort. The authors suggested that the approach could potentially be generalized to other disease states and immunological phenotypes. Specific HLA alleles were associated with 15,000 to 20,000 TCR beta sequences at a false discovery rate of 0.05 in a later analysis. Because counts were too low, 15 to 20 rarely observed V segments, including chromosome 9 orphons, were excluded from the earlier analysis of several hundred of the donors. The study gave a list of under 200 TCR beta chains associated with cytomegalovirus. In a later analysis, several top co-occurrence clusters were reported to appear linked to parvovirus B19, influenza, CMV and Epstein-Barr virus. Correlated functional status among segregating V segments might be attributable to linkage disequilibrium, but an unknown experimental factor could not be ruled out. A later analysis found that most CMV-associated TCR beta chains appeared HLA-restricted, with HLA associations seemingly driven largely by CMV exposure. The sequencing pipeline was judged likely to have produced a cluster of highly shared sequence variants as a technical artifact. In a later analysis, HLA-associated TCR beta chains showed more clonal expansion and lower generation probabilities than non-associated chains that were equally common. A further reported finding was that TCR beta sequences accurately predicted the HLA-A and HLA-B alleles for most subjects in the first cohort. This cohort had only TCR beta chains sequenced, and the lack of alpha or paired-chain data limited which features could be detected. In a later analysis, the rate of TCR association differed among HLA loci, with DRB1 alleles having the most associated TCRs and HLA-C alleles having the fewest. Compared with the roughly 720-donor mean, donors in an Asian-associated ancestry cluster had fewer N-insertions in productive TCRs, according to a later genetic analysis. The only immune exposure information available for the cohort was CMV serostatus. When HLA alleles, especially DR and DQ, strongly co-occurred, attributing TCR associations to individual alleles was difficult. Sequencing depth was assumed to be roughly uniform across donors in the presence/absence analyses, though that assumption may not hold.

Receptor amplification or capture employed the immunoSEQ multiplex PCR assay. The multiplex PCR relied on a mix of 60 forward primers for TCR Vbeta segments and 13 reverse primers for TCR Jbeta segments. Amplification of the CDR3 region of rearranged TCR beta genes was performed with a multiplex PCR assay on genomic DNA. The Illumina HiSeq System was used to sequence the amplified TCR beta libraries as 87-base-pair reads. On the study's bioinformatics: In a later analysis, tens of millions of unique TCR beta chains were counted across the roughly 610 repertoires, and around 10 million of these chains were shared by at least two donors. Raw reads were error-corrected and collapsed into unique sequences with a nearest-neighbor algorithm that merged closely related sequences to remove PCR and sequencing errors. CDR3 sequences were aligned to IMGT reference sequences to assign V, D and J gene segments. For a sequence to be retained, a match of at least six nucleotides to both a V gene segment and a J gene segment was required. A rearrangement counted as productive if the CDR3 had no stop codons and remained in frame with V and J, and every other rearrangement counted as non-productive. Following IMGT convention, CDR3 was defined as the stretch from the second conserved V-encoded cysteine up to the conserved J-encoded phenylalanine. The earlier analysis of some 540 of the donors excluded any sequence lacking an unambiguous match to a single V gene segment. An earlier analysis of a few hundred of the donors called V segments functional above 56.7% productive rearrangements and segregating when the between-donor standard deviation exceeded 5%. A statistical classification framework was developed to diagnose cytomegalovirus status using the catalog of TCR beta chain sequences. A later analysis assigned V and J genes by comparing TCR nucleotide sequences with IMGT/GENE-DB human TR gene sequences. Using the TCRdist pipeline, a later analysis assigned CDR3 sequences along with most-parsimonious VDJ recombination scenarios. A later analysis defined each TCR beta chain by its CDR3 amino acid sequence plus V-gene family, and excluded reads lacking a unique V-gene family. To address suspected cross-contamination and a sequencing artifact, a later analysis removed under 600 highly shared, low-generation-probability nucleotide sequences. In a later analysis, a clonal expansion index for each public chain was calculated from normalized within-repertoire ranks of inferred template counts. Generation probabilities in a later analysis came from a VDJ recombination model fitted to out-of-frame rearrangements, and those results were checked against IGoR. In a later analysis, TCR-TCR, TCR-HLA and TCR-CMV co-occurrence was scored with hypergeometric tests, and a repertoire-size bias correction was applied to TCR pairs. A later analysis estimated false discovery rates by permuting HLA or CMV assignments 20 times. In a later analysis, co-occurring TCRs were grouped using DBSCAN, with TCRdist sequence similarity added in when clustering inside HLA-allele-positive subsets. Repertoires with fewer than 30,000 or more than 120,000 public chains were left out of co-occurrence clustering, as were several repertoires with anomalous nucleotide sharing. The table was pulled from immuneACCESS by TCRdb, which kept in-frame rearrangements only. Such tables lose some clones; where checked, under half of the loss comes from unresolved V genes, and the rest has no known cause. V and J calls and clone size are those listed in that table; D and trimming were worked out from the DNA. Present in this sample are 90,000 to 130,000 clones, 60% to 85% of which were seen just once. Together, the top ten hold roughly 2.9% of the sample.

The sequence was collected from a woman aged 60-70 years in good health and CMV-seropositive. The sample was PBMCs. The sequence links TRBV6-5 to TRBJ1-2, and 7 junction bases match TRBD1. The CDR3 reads CASKRPKGASDGYTF. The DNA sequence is TGTGCCAGCAAACGCCCCAAGGGGGCATCGGATGGCTACACCTTC.